This TCR beta chain was captured by sequencing in a study of T cells in Graves' hyperthyroidism and ophthalmopathy. Study summary: Prior to any treatment, at the point of initial diagnosis, peripheral blood was collected.

TCR beta CDR3 region amplification was performed from RNA transcripts. Initially, a first-round RT-PCR of the TCR CDR3 employed the HTBI primer set. TCRdb re-derived calls from the multiplex PCR reads in MiXCR, one entry per CDR3 protein. The sample includes around 380,000 distinct CDR3 sequences, approximately 13% of them seen just once. Patients aged 18 to 65 with hyperthyroidism were newly diagnosed, with duration under 2 months. Trimming left V 0 bases short and J 4 bases short, with 13 bases between. This CDR3 is 15 amino acids long. Germline values: CDR1 MGHRA, CDR2 YSYEKL. The source of this sequence is a man aged 30 to 45 with Graves' hyperthyroidism that later progressed to Graves' ophthalmopathy. The chain recombines TRBV4-1 with TRBJ2-7; maybe TRBD2 (5 bases). Material for sequencing was blood. The CDR3 sequence: CASSQEIESGYEQYF. CDR3 DNA: TGCGCCAGCAGCCAAGAAATAGAGTCGGGGTACGAGCAGTACTTC.